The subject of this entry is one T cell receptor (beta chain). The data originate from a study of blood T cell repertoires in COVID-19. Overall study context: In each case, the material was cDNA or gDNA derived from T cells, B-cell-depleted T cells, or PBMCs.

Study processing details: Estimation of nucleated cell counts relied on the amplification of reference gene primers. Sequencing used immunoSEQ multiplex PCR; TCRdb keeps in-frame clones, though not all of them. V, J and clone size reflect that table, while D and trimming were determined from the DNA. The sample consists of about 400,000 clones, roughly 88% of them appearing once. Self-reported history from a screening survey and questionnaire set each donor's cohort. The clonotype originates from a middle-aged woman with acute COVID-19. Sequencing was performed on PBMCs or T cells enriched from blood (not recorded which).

The CDR3 DNA follows: TGTGCCAGCAGCCCCCAGCCAGGACAGGGGGCGAACACTGAAGCTTTCTTT. It is translated as CASSPQPGQGANTEAFF. The chain carries TRBV3-1 (or the pseudogene TRBV3-2) and TRBJ1-1; 11 bases align to TRBD1. In germline, CDR1 is LGHDT, CDR2 YNNKEL (reference sequence). The ends lost 4 bases at V and 1 base at J; junction bases unmatched: 8. The CDR3 contains 17 residues.